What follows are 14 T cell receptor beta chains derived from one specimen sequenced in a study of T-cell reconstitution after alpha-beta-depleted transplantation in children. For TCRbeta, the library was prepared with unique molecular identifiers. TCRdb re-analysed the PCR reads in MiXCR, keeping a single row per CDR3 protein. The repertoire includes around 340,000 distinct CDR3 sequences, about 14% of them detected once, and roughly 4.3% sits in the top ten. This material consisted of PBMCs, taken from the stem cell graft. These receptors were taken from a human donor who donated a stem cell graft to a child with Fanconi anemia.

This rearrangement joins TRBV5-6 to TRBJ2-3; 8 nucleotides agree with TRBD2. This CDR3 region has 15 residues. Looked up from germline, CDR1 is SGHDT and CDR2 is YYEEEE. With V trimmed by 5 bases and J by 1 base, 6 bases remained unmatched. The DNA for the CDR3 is TGTGCCAGCAGACCCGGGGGGGCTGGCACAGATACGCAGTATTTT. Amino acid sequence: CASRPGGAGTDTQYF.

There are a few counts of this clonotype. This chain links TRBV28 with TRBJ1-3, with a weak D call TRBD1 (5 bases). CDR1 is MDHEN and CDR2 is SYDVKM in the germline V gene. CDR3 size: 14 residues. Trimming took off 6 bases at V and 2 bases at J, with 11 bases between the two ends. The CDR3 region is CASRGGSPGNTIYF. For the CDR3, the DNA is TGTGCCAGCAGGGGGGGATCACCTGGAAACACCATATATTTT.

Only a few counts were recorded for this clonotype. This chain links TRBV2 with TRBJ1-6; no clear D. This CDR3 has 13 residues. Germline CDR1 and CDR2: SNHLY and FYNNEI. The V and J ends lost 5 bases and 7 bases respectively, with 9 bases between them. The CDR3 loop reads CASSPYSNSPLHF. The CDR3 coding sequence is TGTGCCAGCAGTCCCTACAGCAATTCACCCCTCCACTTT.

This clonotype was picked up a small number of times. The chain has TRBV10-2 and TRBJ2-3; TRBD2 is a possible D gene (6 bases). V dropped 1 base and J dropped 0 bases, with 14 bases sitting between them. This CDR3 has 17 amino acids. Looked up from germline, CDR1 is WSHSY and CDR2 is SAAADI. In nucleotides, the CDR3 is TGCGCCAGCAGTGAGTACCAGCGGGTTACTAGCACAGATACGCAGTATTTT. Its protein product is CASSEYQRVTSTDTQYF.

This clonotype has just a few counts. This chain's CDR3 is CASSPNGGYKPAEQFF. For the CDR3, the DNA is TGTGCCAGCAGCCCTAACGGGGGGTACAAGCCGGCTGAGCAGTTCTTC. J is TRBJ2-1 and V is TRBV7-2, with TRBD2 matching over 7 bases. The CDR3 consists of 16 residues. V lost 5 bases and J lost 9; bases outside the gene matches: 16. The germline V gene encodes CDR1 SGHTA and CDR2 FQGNSA. The complete variable domain, with remaining parts taken from reference TRBV7-2 and TRBJ2-1, reads GAGVSQSPSNKVTEKGKDVELRCDPISGHTALYWYRQSLGQGLEFLIYFQGNSAPDKSGLPSDRFSAERTGGSVSTLTIQRTQQEDSAVYLCASSPNGGYKPAEQFFGPGTRLTVL.

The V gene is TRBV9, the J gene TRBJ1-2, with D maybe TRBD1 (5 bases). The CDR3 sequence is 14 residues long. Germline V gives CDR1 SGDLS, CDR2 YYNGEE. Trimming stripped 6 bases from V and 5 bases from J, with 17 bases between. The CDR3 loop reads CASTRGRGSYGYTF. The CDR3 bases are TGTGCCAGCACCCGTGGTCGGGGGTCTTATGGCTACACCTTC.

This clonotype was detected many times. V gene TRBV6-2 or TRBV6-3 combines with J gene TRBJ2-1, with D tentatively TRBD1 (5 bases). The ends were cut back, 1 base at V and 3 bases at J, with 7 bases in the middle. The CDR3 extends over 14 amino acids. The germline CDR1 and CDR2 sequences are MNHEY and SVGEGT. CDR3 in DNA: TGTGCCAGCAGTTACTTGGGGCTCTACAATGAGCAGTTCTTC. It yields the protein CASSYLGLYNEQFF.

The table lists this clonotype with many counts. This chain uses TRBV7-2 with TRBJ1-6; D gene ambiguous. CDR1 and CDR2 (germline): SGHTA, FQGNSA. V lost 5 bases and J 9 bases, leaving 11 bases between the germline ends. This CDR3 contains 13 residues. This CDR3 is CASSQQLGSPLHF. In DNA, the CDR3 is TGTGCCAGCAGCCAGCAGTTGGGTTCACCCCTCCACTTT. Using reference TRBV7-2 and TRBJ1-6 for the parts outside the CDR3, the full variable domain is GAGVSQSPSNKVTEKGKDVELRCDPISGHTALYWYRQSLGQGLEFLIYFQGNSAPDKSGLPSDRFSAERTGGSVSTLTIQRTQQEDSAVYLCASSQQLGSPLHFGNGTRLTVT.

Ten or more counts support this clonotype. The CDR3 is CASSQEVQVPQTQYF. In DNA, the CDR3 is TGCGCCAGCAGCCAAGAGGTACAGGTCCCGCAGACCCAGTACTTC. The rearrangement joins TRBV4-3 to TRBJ2-5; a weak D match, TRBD1 (5 bases). Germline V gene sequence: CDR1 LGHNA, CDR2 YSLEER. This CDR3 spans 15 amino acids. Trimming left V 0 bases short and J 6 bases short, with 14 bases between.

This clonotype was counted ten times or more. The CDR3 nucleotides read TGTGCCAGCAGCCAAGAAATAGCCCTGGCGAGCCAGCCCCAGCATTTT. Translated, it gives CASSQEIALASQPQHF. The V call is TRBV4-2, the J call TRBJ1-5; D gene unclear. The CDR3 is 16 residues long. CDR1 LGHNA and CDR2 YNFKEQ come from the germline V gene. Trimming stripped 0 bases from V and 7 bases from J, with 16 bases between.

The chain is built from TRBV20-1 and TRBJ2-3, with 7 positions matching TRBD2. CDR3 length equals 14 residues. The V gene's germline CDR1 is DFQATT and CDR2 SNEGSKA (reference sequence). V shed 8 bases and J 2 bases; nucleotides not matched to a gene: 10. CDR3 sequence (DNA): TGCAGTACGGAGAGGAGCGGGGTCACAGATACGCAGTATTTT. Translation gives CSTERSGVTDTQYF.

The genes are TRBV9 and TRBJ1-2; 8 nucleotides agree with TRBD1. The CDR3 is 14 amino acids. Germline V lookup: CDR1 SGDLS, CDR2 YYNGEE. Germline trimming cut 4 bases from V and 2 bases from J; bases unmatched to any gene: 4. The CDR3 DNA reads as TGTGCCAGCAGCCTTAGACAGGGGAACTATGGCTACACCTTC. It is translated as CASSLRQGNYGYTF.

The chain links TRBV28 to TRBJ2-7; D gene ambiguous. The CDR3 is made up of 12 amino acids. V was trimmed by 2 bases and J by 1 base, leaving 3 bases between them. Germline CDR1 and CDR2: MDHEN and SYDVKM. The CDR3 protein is CASSLRSYEQYF. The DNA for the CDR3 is TGTGCCAGCAGTTTAAGATCCTACGAGCAGTACTTC.

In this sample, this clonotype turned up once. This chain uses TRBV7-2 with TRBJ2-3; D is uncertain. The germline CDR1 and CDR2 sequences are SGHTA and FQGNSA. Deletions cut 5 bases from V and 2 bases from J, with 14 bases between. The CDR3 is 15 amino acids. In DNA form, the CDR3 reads TGTGCCAGCAGCCCTCCGGGTTCCTTCACAGATACGCAGTATTTT. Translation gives CASSPPGSFTDTQYF.